Presented here are 26 T cell receptor beta chains from one specimen sequenced in a study of human T cells and chemical hapten exposure. In TCRdb, the RACE reads were re-called with MiXCR into one record per CDR3 protein. The sample lists over 85,000 distinct CDR3 sequences; around 12% were seen once. Noted time point: patch test 1, 2 weeks after DPC sensitization. Sample treatment: therapeutic diphenylcyclopropenone sensitization with weekly scalp DPC. Specimen: whole blood, collected in connection with sensitization to the hapten diphenylcyclopropenone (DPC). These receptors all come from a woman aged 40 to 50 with alopecia areata. Some clones in this sample may be carry-over from other donors' samples.

This clonotype was seen once. The chain recombines TRBV28 with TRBJ2-7, with 8 bases lining up with TRBD2. Germline-derived CDR1 and CDR2 are MDHEN and SYDVKM. This CDR3 has 15 amino acids. V dropped 4 bases and J dropped 0; count of bases not matched to a gene: 5. The CDR3 DNA reads as TGTGCCAGCAGTTCGACTAGCGTGAGCTCCTACGAGCAGTACTTC. Encoded protein: CASSSTSVSSYEQYF. Based on the CDR3 plus reference TRBV28 and TRBJ2-7, the full variable domain is DVKVTQSSRYLVKRTGEKVFLECVQDMDHENMFWYRQDPGLGLRLIYFSYDVKMKEKGDIPEGYSVSREKKERFSLILESASTNQTSMYLCASSSTSVSSYEQYFGPGTRLTVT.

The V gene is TRBV29-1, the J gene TRBJ2-7, with D perhaps matching TRBD1 (6 bases). The CDR3 has 13 amino acids. V was cut by 3 bases and J by 0 bases, with 9 bases left in between. Germline V gives CDR1 SQVTM, CDR2 ANQGSEA. The chain's CDR3 is CSVDGQSSYEQYF. In DNA, the CDR3 is TGCAGCGTTGACGGACAGAGCTCCTACGAGCAGTACTTC.

This clonotype was counted between two and nine times. The chain links TRBV5-5 to TRBJ1-1; D not resolved. This CDR3 has 14 amino acids. Deletions cut 1 base from V and 1 base from J, with 8 bases between. The V gene's germline CDR1 is SGHKS and CDR2 YYEKEE (reference sequence). The CDR3 DNA is TGTGCCAGCAGCTTGTTCCGGAGGAACACTGAAGCTTTCTTT. The encoded protein is CASSLFRRNTEAFF.

V usage is TRBV19 and J usage is TRBJ1-4, with a tentative D call TRBD1 (5 bases). Germline V gives CDR1 LNHDA, CDR2 SQIVND (reference sequence). CDR3 length: 16 residues. The V and J ends lost 4 bases and 0 bases respectively, with 12 bases between them. The CDR3 bases are TGTGCCAGTAGTACGGGACGATCTACAACTAATGAAAAACTGTTTTTT. It codes for CASSTGRSTTNEKLFF.

This clonotype was observed a few times. The genes are TRBV30 and TRBJ1-6; weak D call: TRBD1 (5 bases). V dropped 0 bases and J dropped 10 bases, with 16 bases sitting between them. Germline V gene lookup returns CDR1 GTSNPN and CDR2 SVGIG (reference sequence). CDR3 length: 15 amino acids. The CDR3 reads CAWSVPRGYGSPLHF. CDR3 DNA sequence: TGTGCCTGGAGTGTACCTCGGGGGTATGGCTCACCCCTCCACTTT.

This clonotype came up many times. V gene TRBV28 combines with J gene TRBJ2-3, with D perhaps matching TRBD2 (5 bases). Trimming cost V 2 bases and J 3 bases, with 15 bases left between them. Germline values: CDR1 MDHEN, CDR2 SYDVKM. This CDR3 contains 16 residues. CDR3 sequence reads: CASSLGSGSRTDTQYF. The CDR3 DNA follows: TGTGCCAGCAGTTTAGGAAGCGGAAGCCGAACAGATACGCAGTATTTT. The full variable domain, in which reference TRBV28 and TRBJ2-3 provide the parts outside the CDR3, is DVKVTQSSRYLVKRTGEKVFLECVQDMDHENMFWYRQDPGLGLRLIYFSYDVKMKEKGDIPEGYSVSREKKERFSLILESASTNQTSMYLCASSLGSGSRTDTQYFGPGTRLTVL.

The rearrangement uses TRBV9 and TRBJ2-4, with D uncertain. Per germline, CDR1 SGDLS and CDR2 YYNGEE. This CDR3 is built from 12 residues. Trimming cost V 3 bases and J 8 bases, with 9 bases left between them. The CDR3, as DNA: TGTGCCAGCAGCGACCTCAGAGACATTCAGTACTTC. Encoded protein: CASSDLRDIQYF.

The chain links TRBV24-1 to TRBJ2-6, with D maybe TRBD1 (6 bases). The length of the CDR3 is 16 residues. In germline, CDR1 is KGHDR, CDR2 SFDVKD. Trimming shortened V by 3 bases and J by 2 bases, and 10 bases separated the two germline ends. The DNA of the CDR3 is TGTGCCACCAGTGATGGGGGCGGTGCTGGGGCCAACGTCCTGACTTTC. It is translated as CATSDGGGAGANVLTF.

This chain connects TRBV19 to TRBJ1-1; TRBD1 is a possible D gene (6 bases). CDR3 size: 13 residues. Germline CDR1 LNHDA, CDR2 SQIVND (reference sequence). V lost 5 bases and J 0 bases, leaving 7 bases between the germline ends. The CDR3 protein is CASSGTMNTEAFF. In nucleotides, the CDR3 is TGTGCCAGTAGTGGGACAATGAACACTGAAGCTTTCTTT.

This chain connects TRBV7-9 to TRBJ1-1; 12 bases map to TRBD1. The germline gives CDR1 SEHNR, CDR2 FQNEAQ (reference sequence). The CDR3 runs 15 residues. With 4 bases clipped from V and 7 bases from J, the junction kept 7 bases outside the gene matches. The CDR3 region has the DNA TGTGCCAGCAGCTGGGACAGGGGGCCACATATTGAAGCTTTCTTT. It yields the protein CASSWDRGPHIEAFF. The entire variable domain, with the rest obtained from reference TRBV7-9 and TRBJ1-1, is as follows: DTGVSQNPRHKITKRGQNVTFRCDPISEHNRLYWYRQTLGQGPEFLTYFQNEAQLEKSRLLSDRFSAERPKGSFSTLEIQRTEQGDSAMYLCASSWDRGPHIEAFFGQGTRLTVV.

This clonotype was detected a few times. In nucleotides, the CDR3 is TGTGCCAGCAGCCTGGTCTCGGGAGGAGAGACCCAGTACTTC. It is translated as CASSLVSGGETQYF. V usage is TRBV5-5 and J usage is TRBJ2-5; 7 bases line up with TRBD2. V was pared by 4 bases and J by 4 bases, with 7 bases of the junction left unmatched. CDR1 SGHKS and CDR2 YYEKEE come from the germline V gene (reference sequence). The CDR3 contains 14 residues.

This clonotype was observed many times. V is TRBV28 and J is TRBJ2-1; the D is unclear. CDR1 and CDR2 from the germline V gene are MDHEN and SYDVKM. Trimming left V 8 bases short and J 0 bases short, with 17 bases between. CDR3 length equals 16 residues. CDR3 nucleotides: TGTGCCAGCTTGGAGTCGTTACTAAGCTCCTACAATGAGCAGTTCTTC. Protein product: CASLESLLSSYNEQFF.

This chain connects TRBV19 to TRBJ1-5; 7 bases align to TRBD1. The CDR3 extends over 16 amino acids. Germline trimming cut 1 base from V and 6 bases from J; bases unmatched to any gene: 9. Germline CDR1 reads LNHDA; CDR2 reads SQIVND (reference sequence). In nucleotides, the CDR3 is TGTGCCAGTAGTATAGTAGAGGGGGCGCTGGGTCAGCCCCAGCATTTT. It specifies CASSIVEGALGQPQHF. The complete variable domain, with remaining parts taken from reference TRBV19 and TRBJ1-5, reads DGGITQSPKYLFRKEGQNVTLSCEQNLNHDAMYWYRQDPGQGLRLIYYSQIVNDFQKGDIAEGYSVSREKKESFPLTVTSAQKNPTAFYLCASSIVEGALGQPQHFGDGTRLSIL.

The chain uses TRBV21-1 and TRBJ2-4; the table calls TRBD2, which could not be checked here. TRBV21-1 is classified as a pseudogene. The CDR3 extends over 15 amino acids. For the CDR3, the DNA is TGTGCCAAGAGAGGACTGTATCTAGCCAAAAACATTCAGTACTTC. It codes for CAKRGLYLAKNIQYF.

This clonotype was observed a few times. The chain has TRBV6-5 and TRBJ1-1; the match to TRBD1 covers 9 bases. The CDR3 sequence is 15 residues long. Looked up from germline, CDR1 is MNHEY and CDR2 is SVGAGI. Trimming at V came to 6 bases and at J to 1 base, leaving 6 bases not matched to a gene. CDR3 loop: CASSRDRDENTEAFF. DNA for the CDR3: TGTGCCAGCAGCCGGGACAGGGATGAGAACACTGAAGCTTTCTTT.

This clonotype was seen ten or more times. The chain uses TRBV27 and TRBJ2-1; the D call may be TRBD1 or TRBD2 (5 bases each). Germline V CDR1 and CDR2: MNHEY, SMNVEV (reference sequence). V shed 6 bases and J shed 4 bases, with 7 bases lying between them. The CDR3 extends over 12 amino acids. The CDR3 loop reads CASRGVYNEQFF. CDR3 DNA: TGTGCCAGCAGGGGGGTTTACAATGAGCAGTTCTTC.

This clonotype was seen more than once but under ten times. This chain uses TRBV11-2 with TRBJ1-3; no reliable D call. This CDR3 region has 15 residues. Germline V gene sequence: CDR1 SGHAT, CDR2 FQNNGV. The ends were cut back, 5 bases at V and 3 bases at J, with 14 bases in the middle. This CDR3 reads CASSPQGGIGNTIYF. The CDR3 bases are TGTGCCAGCAGCCCCCAAGGAGGAATTGGAAACACCATATATTTT.

The chain couples TRBV7-9 to TRBJ2-7; a possible D gene is TRBD1 (7 bases). Germline V gene lookup returns CDR1 SEHNR and CDR2 FQNEAQ (reference sequence). This CDR3 region has 15 residues. V lost 1 base, J lost 5 bases, and 15 bases lay in between. The CDR3 loop is CASSLGTGGAHEQYF. The CDR3, as DNA: TGTGCCAGCAGCTTAGGGACAGGAGGGGCCCACGAGCAGTACTTC.

This clonotype was detected ten times or more. The chain employs TRBV29-1 and TRBJ2-2; 8 positions match TRBD1. V shed 7 bases, J shed 1 base, and the junction held 5 bases outside the gene matches. Germline V CDR1 and CDR2: SQVTM, ANQGSEA. The CDR3 covers 14 residues. The CDR3 nucleotides are TGCAGCGGATGGACAGGGAAGAACACCGGGGAGCTGTTTTTT. Amino acid sequence: CSGWTGKNTGELFF.

V usage is TRBV20-1 and J usage is TRBJ2-5, with a possible D match to TRBD1 (5 bases). Trimming stripped 0 bases from V and 2 bases from J, with 10 bases between. There are 14 residues in the CDR3. The germline V gene encodes CDR1 DFQATT and CDR2 SNEGSKA (reference sequence). The CDR3 loop is CSARDVRQQETQYF. In DNA form, the CDR3 reads TGCAGTGCTAGAGATGTAAGACAGCAAGAGACCCAGTACTTC.

The table lists this clonotype with a few counts. In nucleotides, the CDR3 is TGTGCCAGCAGTGCCCAAGACAGCTCACCCCTCCACTTT. It translates to CASSAQDSSPLHF. This sequence joins TRBV25-1 and TRBJ1-6; D might be TRBD1 (5 bases). Germline-derived CDR1 and CDR2 are MGHDK and SYGVNS. Trimming took 4 bases from V and 10 from J, leaving 11 bases between them. This CDR3 has 13 amino acids.

Only a few counts were recorded for this clonotype. Written as DNA, the CDR3 is TGTGCCAGCAGTGCAGGGGGATATGGCTACACCTTC. This gives the protein CASSAGGYGYTF. This chain joins TRBV2 and TRBJ1-2; 7 nucleotides line up with TRBD1. Germline V gene lookup returns CDR1 SNHLY and CDR2 FYNNEI. There are 12 residues in the CDR3. Losses at the gene ends were 4 bases for V and 5 bases for J; bases not matched to a gene: 1.

The V and J genes are TRBV7-9 and TRBJ2-3, with TRBD2 identical over 8 bases. This CDR3 region has 18 residues. Germline V lookup: CDR1 SEHNR, CDR2 FQNEAQ (reference sequence). V trimming: 5 bases; J trimming: 0 bases; junction bases outside the gene matches: 13. The CDR3 sequence: CASSKTIGLAESTDTQYF. In DNA form, the CDR3 reads TGTGCCAGCAGCAAGACGATCGGACTAGCAGAGAGCACAGATACGCAGTATTTT.

The table lists this clonotype with a few counts. The chain recombines TRBV7-9 with TRBJ2-3; D is undetermined. This CDR3 has 16 amino acids. Germline values: CDR1 SEHNR, CDR2 FQNEAQ (reference sequence). Trimming took 0 bases from V and 2 from J, leaving 12 bases between them. Here the CDR3 DNA reads TGTGCCAGCAGCTTAGCGGGCCTAGGCTCCACAGATACGCAGTATTTT. This translates into CASSLAGLGSTDTQYF.

This clonotype was observed at least ten times. This rearrangement joins TRBV3-1 to TRBJ1-2, with D possibly TRBD1 on 6 matching bases. In germline, CDR1 is LGHDT, CDR2 YNNKEL (reference sequence). The CDR3 is 13 residues long. V was pared by 6 bases and J by 4 bases, with 12 bases between. DNA for the CDR3: TGTGCCAGCAGAGGACAGCCGCTCTATGGCTACACCTTC. Protein sequence: CASRGQPLYGYTF.

This clonotype was seen ten or more times. CDR3 sequence (DNA): TGTGCCACCAGCAGATGGACAGGGGATAGAGACGAGCAGTACTTC. Amino acids: CATSRWTGDRDEQYF. The genes are TRBV15 and TRBJ2-7; 9 bases fit TRBD1. The germline gives CDR1 LNHNV, CDR2 YYDKDF (reference sequence). V trimming: 2 bases; J trimming: 5 bases; junction bases outside the gene matches: 7. The CDR3 totals 15 residues.